This entry lists 5 T cell receptor beta chains sequenced from one sample in a study of post-analysis software for immune sequencing data. No antigens are known for them. General study results and limits: In patients, about 5 TRBV segments were more frequent than in controls, with TRBV5-6, TRBV5-1 and TRBV20-1 among them.

Tagging with unique molecular identifiers was a feature of the TCR beta cDNA libraries. TCRdb redid the calling of the PCR reads with MiXCR, one entry per CDR3 protein. The table lists around 500,000 distinct CDR3 sequences, about a third of them singletons, with about 6% in the top ten. Sequenced sample: blood. Every receptor here comes from a girl under 18 with multiple sclerosis.

The table lists this clonotype with a few counts. The chain links TRBV4-1 to TRBJ1-4; 7 bases map to TRBD1. The CDR3 consists of 16 residues. J was trimmed by 2 bases and V by 1 base; bases with no gene match: 4. Germline CDR1 and CDR2: MGHRA and YSYEKL. The CDR3 DNA sequence: TGCGCCAGCAGCCAAGGTACAGGGGTTACTAATGAAAAACTGTTTTTT. It codes for CASSQGTGVTNEKLFF.

This clonotype was picked up a small number of times. This sequence joins TRBV6-6 and TRBJ2-5, with TRBD1 matching over 7 bases. This CDR3 has 15 amino acids. V lost 6 bases to trimming and J lost 7 bases; unmatched junction nucleotides: 14. Germline V gene lookup returns CDR1 MNHNY and CDR2 SVGAGI (reference sequence). The CDR3 spells CASRPVTGAKVTQYF. The DNA for the CDR3 is TGTGCCAGCAGGCCAGTTACAGGGGCAAAAGTGACCCAGTACTTC.

The rearrangement uses TRBV4-1 and TRBJ1-6, with TRBD1 identical over 7 bases. V shed 0 bases and J 9 bases; nucleotides not matched to a gene: 5. Germline V lookup: CDR1 MGHRA, CDR2 YSYEKL. The CDR3 has 15 residues. The CDR3 sequence is CASSQDPAGGSPLHF. The CDR3 DNA reads as TGCGCCAGCAGCCAAGATCCGGCAGGGGGTTCACCCCTCCACTTT.

The chain recombines TRBV6-1 with TRBJ2-6, with a tentative D call TRBD2 (5 bases). The CDR3 spans 16 residues. Germline V lookup: CDR1 MNHNS, CDR2 SASEGT. Trimming removed 9 bases at V and 0 bases at J, with 15 bases between. The CDR3 here is CASYPRELSGANVLTF. The CDR3 coding sequence is TGTGCCAGTTATCCCCGGGAACTCTCTGGGGCCAACGTCCTGACTTTC.

This sequence joins TRBV13 and TRBJ1-2, with a weak D call TRBD1 (6 bases). The germline V gene has CDR1 PRHDT and CDR2 FYEKMQ (reference sequence). The V end was cut by 0 bases, the J end by 1 base, with 12 bases between. This CDR3 is built from 16 residues. The CDR3 coding sequence is TGTGCCAGCAGCTTAGGAAACAGGGCCAATAACTATGGCTACACCTTC. Its protein is CASSLGNRANNYGYTF.